The present T cell receptor beta chain was sequenced within a study of T cells in Graves' hyperthyroidism and ophthalmopathy. At the level of the study: Peripheral blood was collected at initial diagnosis, before any treatment. Findings and caveats of the study: By a 13 V-J model, ophthalmopathy was set apart from stable hyperthyroidism.

Clinical symptoms, serum thyroxine, TRAb, thyroid ultrasound and orbital computed tomography informed diagnoses. CDR3 length: 16 residues. V was trimmed by 1 base and J by 4 bases, leaving 17 bases between them. Looked up from germline, CDR1 is MNHEY and CDR2 is SVGAGI. TCR beta CDR3 region amplification was performed from RNA transcripts. The primer set for the first-round RT-PCR of the TCR CDR3 was HTBI. Using its own MiXCR run on the multiplex PCR reads, TCRdb lists one record per CDR3 protein. The data show hundreds of thousands of distinct CDR3 sequences, roughly 22% seen once. With regard to this clonotype: Its antigen is still unknown.

The J gene is TRBJ2-7, the V gene TRBV6-5, with a possible D match to TRBD2 (5 bases). The source of this sequence is a man aged 25 to 40 with Graves' ophthalmopathy. Source material: blood. The CDR3 nucleotides are TGTGCCAGCAGTTACTTCGTTCGGGGTGATGCGTACGAGCAGTACTTC. Its translation is CASSYFVRGDAYEQYF.